These 10 T cell receptor beta chains were all obtained from the same sample, sequenced in a study of shared clonotypes between healthy human individuals (dated by TCRdb to 2020 to 2021). CD8 naive samples were obtained by positive selection for CCR7 among CD45RO-negative cells, yielding a CD45RA+CCR7+ population from which TemRA cells were excluded. Library preparation was by the immunoSEQ multiplex PCR assay. The source is immuneACCESS, and TCRdb retained only in-frame sequences with V and J called. Part of the clones is not carried over; for the studies checked, unresolved V genes explain less than half of this, and the remainder is unexplained. A total of about 2 million clones appear in this sample, roughly 95% of them only once. Approximately 1.2% of the sample comes from the top ten. Specimen: naive CD8+ T cells sorted from blood. Interpreted using the paper, the cell subset or site label stands for: CD45RA+CCR7+. These receptors came from a man between 18 and 35 years old in good health.

With regard to this clone: The same CDR3 also results from other DNA sequences found in this sample. The J gene is TRBJ1-5, the V gene TRBV27; D remains ambiguous. Germline CDR1 and CDR2: MNHEY and SMNVEV (reference sequence). This CDR3 contains 13 residues. Trimming removed 2 bases at V and 3 bases at J, with 5 bases between. Written as DNA, the CDR3 is TGTGCCAGCAGTTTAGGCCTCAATCAGCCCCAGCATTTT. Protein product: CASSLGLNQPQHF.

CDR3 amino acids: CASSQVHLADSPIQYF. In DNA, the CDR3 is TGCGCCAGCAGCCAAGTTCACCTCGCGGACAGTCCCATACAGTACTTC. J is TRBJ2-5 and V is TRBV4-3, with D perhaps matching TRBD1 (6 bases). The CDR3 totals 16 residues. CDR1 LGHNA and CDR2 YSLEER come from the germline V gene. V dropped 1 base and J dropped 11 bases, with 23 bases sitting between them.

This chain links TRBV7-3 with TRBJ2-2, with 7 bases matching TRBD1. The CDR3 is 15 residues long. V gave up 5 bases and J gave up 5 bases; unmatched junction bases: 8. Germline V CDR1 and CDR2: SGHTA, FQGTGA. This chain's CDR3 is CASSPDTTGTGELFF. The DNA of the CDR3 is TGTGCCAGCAGCCCAGACACGACAGGGACCGGGGAGCTGTTTTTT.

This clone was counted once. This chain joins TRBV13 and TRBJ1-1; a weak D match, TRBD1 (6 bases). V shed 2 bases and J shed 8 bases, with 12 bases lying between them. Germline V gives CDR1 PRHDT, CDR2 FYEKMQ (reference sequence). The CDR3 has 13 amino acids. CDR3 region: CASSLLEGTEAFF. Here the CDR3 DNA reads TGTGCCAGCAGCTTACTAGAAGGGACAGAAGCTTTCTTT.

About this clone itself: Other DNA variants within this sample encode the same CDR3. The chain carries TRBV7-9 and TRBJ2-7, with 10 bases fitting TRBD1. The V gene end was trimmed by 6 bases and the J gene end by 3 bases; junction bases not matched to a gene: 5. CDR1 is SEHNR and CDR2 is FQNEAQ in the germline V gene (reference sequence). This CDR3 has 14 residues. This CDR3 reads CASSPRTGGYEQYF. The CDR3 region has the DNA TGTGCCAGCAGTCCTCGGACAGGGGGCTACGAGCAGTACTTC. Using reference TRBV7-9 and TRBJ2-7 for the parts outside the CDR3, the full variable domain is DTGVSQNPRHKITKRGQNVTFRCDPISEHNRLYWYRQTLGQGPEFLTYFQNEAQLEKSRLLSDRFSAERPKGSFSTLEIQRTEQGDSAMYLCASSPRTGGYEQYFGPGTRLTVT.

The CDR3 nucleotides read TGTGCCAGCAGCCCACAGGAGGCCCAAGAGACCCAGTACTTC. Translated, it gives CASSPQEAQETQYF. V gene TRBV2 combines with J gene TRBJ2-5; D may match TRBD1 or TRBD2 (5 bases each). Deletions cut 6 bases from V and 1 base from J, with 12 bases between. This CDR3 region has 14 residues. Germline V gives CDR1 SNHLY, CDR2 FYNNEI.

This chain links TRBV4-1 with TRBJ2-5, with 8 bases lining up with TRBD2. The V gene end was trimmed by 3 bases and the J gene end by 5 bases; junction bases not matched to a gene: 14. Germline V gene sequence: CDR1 MGHRA, CDR2 YSYEKL. The CDR3 is 17 amino acids. The CDR3 DNA reads TGCGCCAGCAGCCATCTCTTCGGGGGGGGGCCGGAGGAGACCCAGTACTTC. Translation: CASSHLFGGGPEETQYF.

Here the CDR3 reads CASSSEDRKVGKLFF. CDR3 in DNA: TGTGCCAGCAGCTCGGAGGACAGGAAGGTGGGGAAACTGTTTTTT. The chain uses TRBV7-9 and TRBJ1-4; 7 bases fit TRBD1. The junction had 13 bases not matched to a gene; V was cut back by 4 bases and J by 11 bases. This CDR3 is built from 15 residues. Germline CDR1 reads SEHNR; CDR2 reads FQNEAQ (reference sequence).

This clone appeared a single time. The chain links TRBV29-1 to TRBJ2-5; D is possibly TRBD2 (6 bases). V dropped 7 bases and J dropped 5 bases, with 14 bases sitting between them. The CDR3 loop spans 12 amino acids. Germline V CDR1 and CDR2: SQVTM, ANQGSEA. The CDR3, as DNA: TGCAGCGCCCAGCGGGCGGGGGAGACCCAGTACTTC. It is translated as CSAQRAGETQYF.

The chain is built from TRBV27 and TRBJ2-1, with TRBD2 matching 12 bases. Germline lookup yields CDR1 MNHEY and CDR2 SMNVEV (reference sequence). With 5 bases clipped from V and 6 bases from J, the junction kept 8 bases outside the gene matches. The CDR3 has 16 residues. The CDR3 here is CASSNPLAGGVNEQFF. CDR3 coding DNA: TGTGCCAGCAGTAACCCCCTAGCGGGAGGGGTCAATGAGCAGTTCTTC.